This passage covers 9 T cell receptor beta chains from one sample sequenced in a study of OX40 agonist ivuxolimab in advanced cancers. Clones were read by immunoSEQ multiplex PCR, and TCRdb kept only the in-frame ones, dropping some. Among tens of thousands of clones, 84% were seen once, and the ten largest hold 0.78%. The sequencing used CD4+ or CD8+ T cells sorted from blood, collected in a trial of the OX40 agonist ivuxolimab. These receptors were collected from an adult with an advanced solid tumor such as melanoma, head and neck, liver or kidney cancer.

The chain employs TRBV7-2 and TRBJ2-7, with TRBD1 identical over 8 bases. J gave up 1 base and V 5 bases, and 4 bases lay outside the gene matches. The length of the CDR3 is 14 residues. Germline V gene sequence: CDR1 SGHTA, CDR2 FQGNSA. The CDR3 reads CASSTGQGSYEQYF. CDR3 nucleotides: TGTGCCAGCAGCACCGGACAGGGTTCCTACGAGCAGTACTTC.

This sequence joins TRBV7-6 and TRBJ1-4; D not resolved. Trimming took 1 base from V and 3 from J, leaving 12 bases between them. CDR1 is SGHVS and CDR2 is FNYEAQ in the germline V gene. The CDR3 sequence is 16 residues long. Here the CDR3 DNA reads TGTGCCAGCAGCTTAGGTTCCGGAGGGTCTAATGAAAAACTGTTTTTT. Amino acids: CASSLGSGGSNEKLFF.

The table lists this clone with a count of one. This chain's CDR3 is CASSLEVAGMGLDTQYF. The CDR3 bases are TGTGCCAGCTCACTCGAAGTAGCGGGAATGGGTCTAGATACGCAGTATTTT. V gene TRBV18 combines with J gene TRBJ2-3; 8 bases are a match to TRBD2. Looked up from germline, CDR1 is KGHSH and CDR2 is LQKENI. The junction had 14 bases not matched to a gene; V was cut back by 4 bases and J by 5 bases. This CDR3 has 17 amino acids.

This sequence joins TRBV5-4 and TRBJ1-1; D perhaps matches TRBD1 (5 bases). CDR1 is SGHNT and CDR2 is YYREEE in the germline V gene (reference sequence). CDR3 length: 14 residues. Trimming took 4 bases from V and 8 from J, leaving 18 bases between them. CDR3 sequence: CASSPDGTSSEAFF. Here the CDR3 DNA reads TGTGCCAGCAGCCCTGATGGGACCTCTTCCGAAGCTTTCTTT. Using reference TRBV5-4 and TRBJ1-1 for the parts outside the CDR3, the full variable domain is ETGVTQSPTHLIKTRGQQVTLRCSSQSGHNTVSWYQQALGQGPQFIFQYYREEENGRGNFPPRFSGLQFPNYSSELNVNALELDDSALYLCASSPDGTSSEAFFGQGTRLTVV.

The V gene is TRBV29-1, the J gene TRBJ2-2, with 10 bases fitting TRBD1. Germline-derived CDR1 and CDR2 are SQVTM and ANQGSEA. The CDR3 covers 14 residues. The V segment lost 7 bases and the J segment 2 bases; nucleotides outside the gene matches: 4. DNA for the CDR3: TGCAGCGGGGGACAGGGGATAAACACCGGGGAGCTGTTTTTT. Encoded protein: CSGGQGINTGELFF.

V gene TRBV19 combines with J gene TRBJ2-7, with 9 bases fitting TRBD1. The CDR3 totals 17 residues. V trimming: 5 bases; J trimming: 2 bases; junction bases outside the gene matches: 13. Germline V lookup: CDR1 LNHDA, CDR2 SQIVND (reference sequence). CDR3 in DNA: TGTGCCAGTAGTCTTCGGGGGACAGGGTCTGACGCCTACGAGCAGTACTTC. Its translation: CASSLRGTGSDAYEQYF.

The chain combines TRBV5-1 with TRBJ1-1; D possibly corresponds to TRBD1 (6 bases). From germline, CDR1 is SGHRS and CDR2 YFSETQ. There are 16 residues in the CDR3. The V end was cut by 0 bases, the J end by 3 bases, with 15 bases between. DNA of the CDR3: TGCGCCAGCAGCTTGGCCTTTAACAGGGCGGACACTGAAGCTTTCTTT. Residues: CASSLAFNRADTEAFF.

The chain employs TRBV28 and TRBJ1-5, with D maybe TRBD1 (5 bases). The V gene lost 7 bases and the J gene lost 4 bases, with 14 bases spanning the gap. This CDR3 region has 14 residues. Germline V gene data show CDR1 as MDHEN and CDR2 as SYDVKM. The CDR3 DNA sequence: TGTGCCAGCAACAGCCCAGGGAGGAATCAGCCCCAGCATTTT. This gives the protein CASNSPGRNQPQHF. The whole variable domain, remainder taken from reference TRBV28 and TRBJ1-5, is DVKVTQSSRYLVKRTGEKVFLECVQDMDHENMFWYRQDPGLGLRLIYFSYDVKMKEKGDIPEGYSVSREKKERFSLILESASTNQTSMYLCASNSPGRNQPQHFGDGTRLSIL.

The CDR3 DNA reads TGTGCCAGTAGTATTGGAGCCACCGGGGAGCTGTTTTTT. Amino acids: CASSIGATGELFF. The rearrangement uses TRBV19 and TRBJ2-2, with D unresolved. Germline-derived CDR1 and CDR2 are LNHDA and SQIVND (reference sequence). V shed 3 bases and J shed 4 bases, with 6 bases lying between them. The CDR3 covers 13 residues.